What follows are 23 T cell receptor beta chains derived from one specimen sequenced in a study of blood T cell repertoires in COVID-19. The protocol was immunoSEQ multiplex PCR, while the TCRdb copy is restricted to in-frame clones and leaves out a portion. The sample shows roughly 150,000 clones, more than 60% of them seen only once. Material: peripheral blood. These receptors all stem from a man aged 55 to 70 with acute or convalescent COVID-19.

CDR3 in amino acids: CASSLEFNYGYTF. In nucleotides, the CDR3 is TGTGCCAGCAGTTTGGAGTTCAACTATGGCTACACCTTC. This chain joins TRBV12-3 or TRBV12-4 and TRBJ1-2, with D uncertain. This CDR3 has 13 amino acids. V lost 3 bases and J lost 2, with 7 bases in between.

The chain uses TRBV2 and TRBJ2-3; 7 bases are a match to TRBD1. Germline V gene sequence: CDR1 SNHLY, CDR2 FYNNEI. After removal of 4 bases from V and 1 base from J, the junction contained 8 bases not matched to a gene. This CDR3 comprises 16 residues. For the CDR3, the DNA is TGTGCCAGCAGTGGGGGACAGTGGCTCCGCACAGATACGCAGTATTTT. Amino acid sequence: CASSGGQWLRTDTQYF.

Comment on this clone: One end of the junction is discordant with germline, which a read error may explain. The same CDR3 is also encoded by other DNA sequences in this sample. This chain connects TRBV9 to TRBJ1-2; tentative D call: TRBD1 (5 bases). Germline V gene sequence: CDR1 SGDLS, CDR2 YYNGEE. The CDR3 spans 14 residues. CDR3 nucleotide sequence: TGTGCCAGCAGTGTAGGGACTGCTAACTATGGCTACACCTTC. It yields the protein CASSVGTANYGYTF.

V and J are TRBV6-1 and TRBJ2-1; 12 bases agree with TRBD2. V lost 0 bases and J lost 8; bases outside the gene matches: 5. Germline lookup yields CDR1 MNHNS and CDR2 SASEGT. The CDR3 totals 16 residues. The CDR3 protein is CASSEALAGGRHEQFF. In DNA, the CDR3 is TGTGCCAGCAGTGAAGCGCTAGCGGGGGGGAGGCATGAGCAGTTCTTC.

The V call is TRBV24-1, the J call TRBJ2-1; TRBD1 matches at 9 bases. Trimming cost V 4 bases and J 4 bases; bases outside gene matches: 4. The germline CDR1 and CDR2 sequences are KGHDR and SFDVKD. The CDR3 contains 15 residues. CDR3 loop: CATSDSQGAYNEQFF. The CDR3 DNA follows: TGTGCCACCAGTGACTCACAGGGGGCGTACAATGAGCAGTTCTTC.

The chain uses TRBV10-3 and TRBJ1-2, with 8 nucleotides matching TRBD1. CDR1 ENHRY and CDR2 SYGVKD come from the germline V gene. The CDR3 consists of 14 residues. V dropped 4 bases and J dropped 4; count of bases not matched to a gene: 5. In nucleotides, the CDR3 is TGTGCCATCAGTGGTTCTGGACAGGGCTATGGCTACACCTTC. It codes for CAISGSGQGYGYTF.

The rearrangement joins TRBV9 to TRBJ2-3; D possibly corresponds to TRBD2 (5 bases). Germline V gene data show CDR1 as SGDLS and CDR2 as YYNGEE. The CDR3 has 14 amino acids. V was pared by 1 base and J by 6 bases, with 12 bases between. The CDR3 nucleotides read TGTGCCAGCAGCGTAAGACTACTTCGGGATACGCAGTATTTT. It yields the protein CASSVRLLRDTQYF.

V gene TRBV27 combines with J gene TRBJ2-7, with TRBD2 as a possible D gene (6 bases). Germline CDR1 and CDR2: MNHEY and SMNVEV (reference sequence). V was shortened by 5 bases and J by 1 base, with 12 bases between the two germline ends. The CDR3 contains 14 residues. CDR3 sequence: CASSRGFESYEQYF. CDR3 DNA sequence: TGTGCCAGCAGTCGGGGGTTTGAATCCTACGAGCAGTACTTC.

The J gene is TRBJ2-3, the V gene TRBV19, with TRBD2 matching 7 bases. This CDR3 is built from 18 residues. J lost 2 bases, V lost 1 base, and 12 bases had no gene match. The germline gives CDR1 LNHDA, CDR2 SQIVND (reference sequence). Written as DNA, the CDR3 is TGTGCCAGTAGTATAGGAGTTGGGCCTAGCGGTTACACAGATACGCAGTATTTT. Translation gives CASSIGVGPSGYTDTQYF.

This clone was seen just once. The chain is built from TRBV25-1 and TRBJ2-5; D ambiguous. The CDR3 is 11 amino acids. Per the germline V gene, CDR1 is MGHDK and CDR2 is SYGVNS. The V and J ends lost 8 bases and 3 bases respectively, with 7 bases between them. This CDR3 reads CASGPKETQYF. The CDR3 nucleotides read TGTGCCAGCGGCCCAAAAGAGACCCAGTACTTC.

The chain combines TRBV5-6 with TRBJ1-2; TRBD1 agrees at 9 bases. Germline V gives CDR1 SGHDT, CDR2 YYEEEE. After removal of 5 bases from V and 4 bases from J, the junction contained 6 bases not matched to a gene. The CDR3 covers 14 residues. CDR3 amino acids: CASRSTGGRYGYTF. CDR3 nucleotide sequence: TGTGCCAGCAGGTCTACAGGGGGCCGCTATGGCTACACCTTC. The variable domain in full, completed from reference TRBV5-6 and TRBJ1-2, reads DAGVTQSPTHLIKTRGQQVTLRCSPKSGHDTVSWYQQALGQGPQFIFQYYEEEERQRGNFPDRFSGHQFPNYSSELNVNALLLGDSALYLCASRSTGGRYGYTFGSGTRLTVV.

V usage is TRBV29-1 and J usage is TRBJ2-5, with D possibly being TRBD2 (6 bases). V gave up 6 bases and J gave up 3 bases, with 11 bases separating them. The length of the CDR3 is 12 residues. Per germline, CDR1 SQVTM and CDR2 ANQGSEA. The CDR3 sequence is CSVGEVEETQYF. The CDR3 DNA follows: TGCAGCGTCGGGGAGGTGGAAGAGACCCAGTACTTC.

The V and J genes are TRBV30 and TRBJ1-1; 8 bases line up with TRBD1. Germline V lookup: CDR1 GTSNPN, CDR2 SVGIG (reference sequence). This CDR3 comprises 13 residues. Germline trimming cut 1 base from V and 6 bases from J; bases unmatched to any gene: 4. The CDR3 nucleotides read TGTGCCTGGAGTGGCAGGGGGCGACCTGAAGCTTTCTTT. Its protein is CAWSGRGRPEAFF.

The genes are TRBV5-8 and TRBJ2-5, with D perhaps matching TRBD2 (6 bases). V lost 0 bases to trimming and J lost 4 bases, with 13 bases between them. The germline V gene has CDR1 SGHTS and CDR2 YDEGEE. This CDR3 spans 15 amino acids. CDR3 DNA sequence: TGTGCCAGCAGCTTGGCCGCGGGACCTCTAGAGACCCAGTACTTC. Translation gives CASSLAAGPLETQYF.

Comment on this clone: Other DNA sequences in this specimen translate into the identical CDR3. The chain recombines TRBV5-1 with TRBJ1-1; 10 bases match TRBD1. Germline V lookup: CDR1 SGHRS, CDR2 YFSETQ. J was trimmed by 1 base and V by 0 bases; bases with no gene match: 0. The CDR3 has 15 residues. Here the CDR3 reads CASSLGTGGNTEAFF. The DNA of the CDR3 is TGCGCCAGCAGCTTGGGGACAGGGGGGAACACTGAAGCTTTCTTT. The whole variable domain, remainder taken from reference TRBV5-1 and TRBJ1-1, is KAGVTQTPRYLIKTRGQQVTLSCSPISGHRSVSWYQQTPGQGLQFLFEYFSETQRNKGNFPGRFSGRQFSNSRSEMNVSTLELGDSALYLCASSLGTGGNTEAFFGQGTRLTVV.

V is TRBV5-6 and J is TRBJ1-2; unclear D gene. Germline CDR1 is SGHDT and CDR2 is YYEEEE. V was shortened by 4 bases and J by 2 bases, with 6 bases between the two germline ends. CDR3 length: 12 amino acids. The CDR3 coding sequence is TGTGCCAGCAGCACACAGAACTATGGCTACACCTTC. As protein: CASSTQNYGYTF.

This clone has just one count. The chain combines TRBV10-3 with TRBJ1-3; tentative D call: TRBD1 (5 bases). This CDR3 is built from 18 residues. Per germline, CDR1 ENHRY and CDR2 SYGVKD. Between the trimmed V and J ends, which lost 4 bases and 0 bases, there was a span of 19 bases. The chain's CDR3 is CAISGRAGPLSSGNTIYF. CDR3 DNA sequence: TGTGCCATCAGTGGAAGAGCAGGGCCCCTCTCCTCTGGAAACACCATATATTTT.

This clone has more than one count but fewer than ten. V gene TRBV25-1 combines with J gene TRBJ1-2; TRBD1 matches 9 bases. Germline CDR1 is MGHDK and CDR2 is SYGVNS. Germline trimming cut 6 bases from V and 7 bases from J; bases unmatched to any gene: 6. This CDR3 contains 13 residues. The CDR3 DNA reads TGTGCCAGCAGACAGGGGGCGGATAGTGGCTACACCTTC. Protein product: CASRQGADSGYTF.

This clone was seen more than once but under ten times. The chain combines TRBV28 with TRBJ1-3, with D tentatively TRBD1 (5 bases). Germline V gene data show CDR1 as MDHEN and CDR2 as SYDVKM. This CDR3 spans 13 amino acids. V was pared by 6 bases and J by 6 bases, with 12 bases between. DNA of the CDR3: TGTGCCAGCAGGCTTTGGGGCGAAAACACCATATATTTT. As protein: CASRLWGENTIYF.

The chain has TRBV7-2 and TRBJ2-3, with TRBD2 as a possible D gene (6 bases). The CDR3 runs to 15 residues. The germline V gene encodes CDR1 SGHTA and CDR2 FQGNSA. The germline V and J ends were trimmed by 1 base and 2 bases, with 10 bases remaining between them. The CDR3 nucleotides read TGTGCCAGCAGCTTAGGTGGCGGGGACACAGATACGCAGTATTTT. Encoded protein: CASSLGGGDTDTQYF.

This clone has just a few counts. CDR3: CAISVGREAFF. CDR3 nucleotides: TGTGCCATCAGTGTGGGCAGGGAAGCTTTCTTT. The chain joins TRBV10-3 to TRBJ1-1; D not certain. CDR1 and CDR2 from the germline V gene are ENHRY and SYGVKD. The CDR3 totals 11 residues. V lost 4 bases, J lost 8 bases, and 8 bases lay in between.

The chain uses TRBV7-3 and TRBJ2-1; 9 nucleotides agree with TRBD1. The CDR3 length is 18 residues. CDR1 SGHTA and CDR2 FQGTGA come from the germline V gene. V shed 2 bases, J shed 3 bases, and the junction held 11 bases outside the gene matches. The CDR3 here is CASSLSIRQGVIYNEQFF. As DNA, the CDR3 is TGTGCCAGCAGCTTATCCATTAGACAGGGGGTGATCTACAATGAGCAGTTCTTC. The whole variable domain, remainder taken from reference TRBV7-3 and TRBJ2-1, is GAGVSQTPSNKVTEKGKYVELRCDPISGHTALYWYRQSLGQGPEFLIYFQGTGAADDSGLPNDRFFAVRPEGSVSTLKIQRTERGDSAVYLCASSLSIRQGVIYNEQFFGPGTRLTVL.

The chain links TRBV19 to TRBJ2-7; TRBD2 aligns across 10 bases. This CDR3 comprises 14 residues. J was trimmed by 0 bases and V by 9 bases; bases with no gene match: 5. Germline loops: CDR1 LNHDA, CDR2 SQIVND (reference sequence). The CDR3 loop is CASGSGGFSYEQYF. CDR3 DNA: TGTGCCAGCGGTAGCGGGGGGTTCTCCTACGAGCAGTACTTC.